The clone carrying this TCR beta chain showed up many times. This entry belongs to a study of PD-L1 blockade in urothelial cancer. The CDR3 has 15 residues. Trimming shortened V by 7 bases and J by 8 bases, and 20 bases separated the two germline ends. The germline gives CDR1 MNHEY, CDR2 SVGAGI. Only in-frame clones appear in the TCRdb table, and some are missing; sequencing was by immunoSEQ multiplex PCR. This table has about 84,000 clones, 82% appearing once. V gene TRBV6-5 combines with J gene TRBJ2-2; a possible D gene is TRBD2 (6 bases). Specimen: PBMCs, collected around atezolizumab (anti-PD-L1) treatment. This clonotype was obtained from an older man with urothelial cancer. The CDR3 is CASTPNGLLGGELFF. CDR3 bases: TGTGCCAGCACCCCCAATGGACTACTCGGTGGGGAGCTGTTTTTT.